One sample yielded the 14 T cell receptor beta chains listed below, sequenced in a study of blood T cell repertoires in COVID-19 (dated by TCRdb to 2018 to 2020). The method behind the library was the immunoSEQ multiplex PCR assay. Drawn from immuneACCESS, this table holds only the in-frame rearrangements with V and J called that TCRdb kept. Clones are partly lost; checked studies trace under half to an unresolved V gene and leave the rest unexplained. Present in this sample are 300,000 to 350,000 clones, 80% to 90% of which were seen just once. The top ten hold over 2% of the sample. Sequences were obtained from PBMCs or T cells enriched from blood (not recorded which). Receptor source: a young man who had recovered from COVID-19.

The J gene is TRBJ1-5, the V gene TRBV7-8; the D is unclear. This CDR3 has 16 residues. The germline V gene has CDR1 SGHVS and CDR2 FQNEAQ. The V end was cut by 5 bases, the J end by 4 bases, with 18 bases between. This CDR3 is CASSHALRHTNQPQHF. Here the CDR3 DNA reads TGTGCCAGCAGCCATGCCCTGAGACACACGAATCAGCCCCAGCATTTT.

The V gene is TRBV19, the J gene TRBJ1-2; TRBD1 matches 7 bases. The length of the CDR3 is 13 residues. From germline, CDR1 is LNHDA and CDR2 SQIVND (reference sequence). V was pared by 6 bases and J by 2 bases, with 3 bases of the junction left unmatched. In DNA form, the CDR3 reads TGTGCCAGTAGCCTGGGACAGAACTATGGCTACACCTTC. This encodes CASSLGQNYGYTF.

The chain carries TRBV5-1 and TRBJ2-2; D is unclear. Looked up from germline, CDR1 is SGHRS and CDR2 is YFSETQ. The CDR3 is made up of 15 amino acids. Trimming removed 2 bases from V and 2 bases from J, with 10 bases in between. CDR3 DNA sequence: TGCGCCAGCAGCTTTTACCTACTTAACACCGGGGAGCTGTTTTTT. This sequence encodes CASSFYLLNTGELFF.

The chain links TRBV29-1 to TRBJ1-5; TRBD1 matches 9 bases. The ends lost 5 bases at V and 1 base at J; junction bases unmatched: 6. There are 15 residues in the CDR3. Germline V lookup: CDR1 SQVTM, CDR2 ANQGSEA. The CDR3 protein is CSVSRGTGSNQPQHF. CDR3 sequence (DNA): TGCAGCGTTTCTCGGGGGACAGGGAGCAATCAGCCCCAGCATTTT.

The CDR3 loop is CASRAGGKSNSPLHF. CDR3 in DNA: TGTGCCAGCAGAGCGGGGGGGAAGAGCAATTCACCCCTCCACTTT. The rearrangement uses TRBV2 and TRBJ1-6; D possibly corresponds to TRBD1 (5 bases). Germline V CDR1 and CDR2: SNHLY, FYNNEI. This CDR3 region has 15 residues. V was clipped by 6 bases and J by 7 bases, with 16 bases between them.

The rearrangement links TRBV5-1 to TRBJ1-6; TRBD1 agrees at 8 bases. CDR3 length: 14 residues. Germline V gene data show CDR1 as SGHRS and CDR2 as YFSETQ. V gave up 0 bases and J gave up 8 bases; unmatched junction bases: 1. CDR3 region: CASSLGQGHSPLHF. The CDR3 DNA is TGCGCCAGCAGCTTGGGACAGGGGCATTCACCCCTCCACTTT.

This clone is a singleton in its sample. V gene TRBV14 combines with J gene TRBJ1-6; D call uncertain. The CDR3 is 16 residues long. The germline V and J ends were trimmed by 2 bases and 6 bases, with 14 bases remaining between them. Germline CDR1 and CDR2: SGHDN and FVKESK. The CDR3 nucleotides read TGTGCCAGCAGCCAAACGGTACCGAGGTTTAATTCACCCCTCCACTTT. Translating gives CASSQTVPRFNSPLHF.

The chain combines TRBV5-1 with TRBJ1-3, with D possibly being TRBD1 (6 bases). Germline lookup yields CDR1 SGHRS and CDR2 YFSETQ. Between the trimmed V and J ends, which lost 6 bases and 4 bases, there was a span of 14 bases. The CDR3 totals 14 residues. CDR3 nucleotide sequence: TGCGCCAGCAATAGCGGGACACGAGGAAACACCATATATTTT. Translating gives CASNSGTRGNTIYF.

Here the CDR3 reads CASADYGYTF. In DNA, the CDR3 is TGTGCCAGCGCAGACTATGGCTACACCTTC. The J gene is TRBJ1-2, the V gene TRBV2; D is undetermined. Trimming left V 8 bases short and J 3 bases short, with 4 bases between. CDR1 and CDR2 (germline): SNHLY, FYNNEI. The CDR3 loop spans 10 amino acids.

V usage is TRBV5-4 and J usage is TRBJ2-2; D might be TRBD1 (6 bases). CDR1 is SGHNT and CDR2 is YYREEE in the germline V gene (reference sequence). The V end was cut by 2 bases, the J end by 1 base, with 9 bases between. This CDR3 comprises 15 residues. The CDR3 loop reads CASSLRGLNTGELFF. CDR3 in DNA: TGTGCCAGCAGCTTAAGGGGGTTGAACACCGGGGAGCTGTTTTTT.

The chain has TRBV12-3 or TRBV12-4 and TRBJ1-2; 9 nucleotides line up with TRBD1. The CDR3 totals 13 residues. Trimming took 2 bases from V and 9 from J; bases not matched to a gene: 4. CDR3 protein: CASSLQGTGSYTF. As DNA, the CDR3 is TGTGCCAGCAGTTTACAGGGGACAGGGAGCTACACCTTC.

The chain employs TRBV6-5 and TRBJ1-1; TRBD1 aligns across 7 bases. The V segment lost 9 bases and the J segment 4 bases; nucleotides outside the gene matches: 8. The CDR3 is 13 amino acids. The V gene's germline CDR1 is MNHEY and CDR2 SVGAGI. This CDR3 reads CASNRGGGTEAFF. CDR3 in DNA: TGTGCCAGTAACAGGGGTGGGGGCACTGAAGCTTTCTTT.

V gene TRBV11-1 combines with J gene TRBJ2-6; maybe TRBD1 (5 bases). This CDR3 has 16 residues. Germline lookup yields CDR1 SGHAT and CDR2 FQDESV (reference sequence). V was pared by 2 bases and J by 1 base, with 9 bases between. The CDR3 protein is CASSLFAGSGANVLTF. The CDR3 DNA follows: TGTGCCAGCAGCTTATTTGCAGGGTCTGGGGCCAACGTCCTGACTTTC.

The chain joins TRBV5-4 to TRBJ1-1; D remains ambiguous. V lost 9 bases and J 2 bases, leaving 14 bases between the germline ends. The CDR3 has 13 residues. The germline V gene encodes CDR1 SGHNT and CDR2 YYREEE (reference sequence). The CDR3 nucleotides are TGTGCCACCCACAGAATTATTAACACTGAAGCTTTCTTT. Protein sequence: CATHRIINTEAFF.